This is a list of T cell receptor beta chains from one sample in a study of cytomegalovirus exposure and HLA in healthy donors. Assay used: immunoSEQ multiplex PCR; TCRdb lists only in-frame clones, some missing. The sample includes around 170,000 clones, 75% to 85% of them seen just once. Sequenced input: PBMCs. The receptors derive from a young man in good health and CMV-seronegative. CDR3s include the opening cysteine and the closing phenylalanine or tryptophan. A D gene is named only where the DNA matches it firmly. The listing skips clone size in some rows; elsewhere it reads once, few, many or a size class.

j_call | v_call | clone_size | d_call | cdr3_aa | cdr3_nt
TRBJ2-1 | TRBV2 | . | TRBD2 | CASSRERTSPNEQFF | TGTGCCAGCAGTAGGGAACGGACTAGCCCAAATGAGCAGTTCTTC
TRBJ2-1 | TRBV29-1 | . | TRBD2 | CSVEGRGAYNEQFF | TGCAGCGTTGAAGGGCGGGGGGCCTACAATGAGCAGTTCTTC
TRBJ2-3 | TRBV19 | . | TRBD2 | CASSRGLAGGGDTQYF | TGTGCCAGTAGTAGAGGACTAGCGGGGGGGGGAGATACGCAGTATTTT
TRBJ1-2 | TRBV29-1 | . | . | CSTREGPGGYTF | TGCAGCACCAGGGAGGGACCAGGCGGCTACACCTTC
TRBJ2-3 | TRBV5-1 | . | . | CASSPPGDTQYF | TGCGCCAGCAGCCCTCCGGGAGATACGCAGTATTTT
TRBJ2-7 | TRBV5-6 | . | TRBD2 | CASSPRYIRAGNDYEQYF | TGTGCCAGCAGCCCACGTTATATCCGAGCGGGAAACGACTACGAGCAGTACTTC
TRBJ2-7 | TRBV29-1 | . | . | CSVGSLAGPSVYEQYF | TGCAGCGTTGGGTCACTGGCAGGCCCCTCTGTCTACGAGCAGTACTTC
TRBJ1-2 | TRBV30 | few | TRBD1 | CAWSVDRGELANYGYTF | TGTGCCTGGAGTGTTGACAGGGGAGAGTTGGCTAACTATGGCTACACCTTC
TRBJ2-1 | TRBV27 | few | . | CASSLFLYNEQFF | TGTGCCAGCAGTTTATTTCTTTACAATGAGCAGTTCTTC
TRBJ2-1 | TRBV18 | few | TRBD1 | CASSRTSSGQGANEQFF | TGTGCCAGCTCGCGCACCAGTTCGGGACAGGGGGCTAATGAGCAGTTCTTC
TRBJ2-6 | TRBV4-3 | . | TRBD1 | CASSQDRAGGGNVLTF | TGCGCCAGCAGCCAAGATAGGGCAGGGGGCGGCAACGTCCTGACTTTC
TRBJ2-7 | TRBV7-2 | . | TRBD2 | CASRSLAGYEQYF | TGTGCCAGCAGGAGCCTAGCGGGCTACGAGCAGTACTTC
TRBJ2-5 | TRBV19 | . | TRBD2 | CASSPRTSGVVNQETQYF | TGTGCCAGTAGTCCCCGGACTAGCGGGGTCGTAAATCAGGAGACCCAGTACTTC
TRBJ1-5 | TRBV2 | . | . | CASSREVGSGNQPQHF | TGTGCCAGCAGCCGCGAGGTGGGGTCGGGGAATCAGCCCCAGCATTTT
TRBJ2-7 | TRBV12-5 | once | . | CASGLDSYEQYF | TGTGCTAGTGGACTGGACAGCTACGAGCAGTACTTC
TRBJ1-3 | TRBV30 | . | TRBD1 | CAWTPGQGLGNTIYF | TGTGCCTGGACCCCGGGACAGGGATTAGGAAACACCATATATTTT
TRBJ2-2 | TRBV5-6 | . | . | CASSLGAGASGELFF | TGTGCCAGCAGCTTGGGGGCGGGGGCCTCCGGGGAGCTGTTTTTT
TRBJ1-2 | TRBV6-5 | few | TRBD1 | CASSKGTGYGYTF | TGTGCCAGCAGTAAAGGGACAGGCTATGGCTACACCTTC
TRBJ2-3 | TRBV7-2 | . | TRBD2 | CASSLGPGLATDTQYF | TGTGCCAGCAGCTTAGGACCGGGACTAGCGACAGATACGCAGTATTTT
TRBJ2-3 | TRBV5-1 | . | TRBD1 | CASSSGTGTVGTDTQYF | TGCGCCAGCAGCTCCGGGACAGGTACAGTGGGTACAGATACGCAGTATTTT
TRBJ2-2 | TRBV29-1 | . | TRBD1 | CSVDRDRGNTGELFF | TGCAGCGTCGACCGGGACAGGGGTAACACCGGGGAGCTGTTTTTT
TRBJ1-2 | TRBV6-5 | . | . | CASSFQVDYGYTF | TGTGCCAGCAGTTTCCAGGTAGACTATGGCTATACCTTC
TRBJ1-1 | TRBV20-1 | few | TRBD1 | CSGDSNTEAFF | TGCAGTGGGGACAGCAACACTGAAGCTTTCTTT
TRBJ2-4 | TRBV19 | . | TRBD1 | CASSGQGGHIQYF | TGTGCCAGTAGTGGACAGGGTGGGCACATTCAGTACTTC
TRBJ1-4 | TRBV5-1 | . | . | CASSLGHNEKLFF | TGCGCCAGCAGCTTGGGACACAATGAAAAACTGTTTTTT
TRBJ2-3 | TRBV4-1 | . | . | CASSQVGLTDTQYF | TGCGCCAGCAGCCAAGTGGGGCTCACAGATACGCAGTATTTT
TRBJ1-4 | TRBV19 | . | . | CASRQPWTNEKLFF | TGTGCCAGCAGGCAGCCCTGGACTAATGAAAAACTGTTTTTT
TRBJ1-1 | TRBV5-8 | . | TRBD1 | CASSLGDRDNTEAFF | TGTGCCAGCAGCTTAGGGGACAGGGACAACACTGAAGCTTTCTTT
TRBJ2-2 | TRBV13 | . | TRBD2 | CASSLGLAGPPGELFF | TGTGCCAGCAGCTTGGGACTAGCGGGTCCCCCCGGGGAGCTGTTTTTT
TRBJ2-3 | TRBV6-4 | . | TRBD2 | CASSASGGTDTQYF | TGTGCCAGCAGTGCGAGCGGGGGCACAGATACGCAGTATTTT
TRBJ2-7 | TRBV5-1 | . | TRBD2 | CASSLAGTNSYEQYF | TGCGCCAGCAGCTTGGCCGGGACTAACTCCTACGAGCAGTACTTC
TRBJ2-1 | TRBV4-2 | . | TRBD2 | CASSLGWASGGPLNEQFF | TGTGCCAGCAGCCTCGGATGGGCTAGCGGGGGGCCGTTGAATGAGCAGTTCTTC
TRBJ2-1 | TRBV9 | . | TRBD2 | CACSELAGGPDEQFF | TGTGCCTGCAGCGAACTAGCGGGGGGGCCTGATGAGCAGTTCTTC
TRBJ1-1 | TRBV15 | . | . | CATSRDWAESTEAFF | TGTGCCACCAGCAGAGATTGGGCCGAAAGCACTGAAGCTTTCTTT
TRBJ2-1 | TRBV19 | few | TRBD2 | CASSPPAFSRGRGNEQFF | TGTGCCAGTAGCCCCCCGGCATTCTCCCGCGGGAGGGGAAATGAGCAGTTCTTC
TRBJ2-2 | TRBV5-1 | once | . | CASSLLVGADTGELFF | TGCGCCAGCAGCTTGCTTGTGGGGGCCGACACCGGGGAGCTGTTTTTT
TRBJ1-4 | TRBV30 | . | TRBD1 | CAWSGQGAIEKLFF | TGTGCCTGGAGCGGACAGGGGGCTATTGAAAAACTGTTTTTT
TRBJ2-7 | TRBV4-1 | . | TRBD1 | CASSQDPPPATGPRNYEQYF | TGCGCCAGCAGCCAAGATCCCCCCCCGGCGACAGGGCCAAGGAACTACGAGCAGTACTTC
TRBJ2-3 | TRBV10-3 | . | TRBD2 | CAISVSGVTDTQYF | TGTGCCATCAGTGTTAGCGGGGTCACAGATACGCAGTATTTT
TRBJ2-1 | TRBV6-6 | . | TRBD1 | CASRYRGKQFF | TGTGCCAGCAGGTACAGGGGGAAGCAGTTCTTC
TRBJ2-5 | TRBV9 | . | . | CASSALLGGAGETQYF | TGTGCCAGCAGCGCCCTCTTAGGGGGGGCGGGGGAGACCCAGTACTTC
TRBJ2-2 | TRBV7-9 | few | . | CASSPYTGELFF | TGTGCCAGCAGCCCCTACACCGGGGAGCTGTTTTTT
TRBJ1-1 | TRBV6-5 | . | . | CASSYGGTEAFF | TGTGCCAGCAGTTACGGCGGGACCGAAGCTTTCTTT
TRBJ1-2 | TRBV4-3 | . | . | CASSQDLVRSMGVYTF | TGCGCCAGCAGCCAAGATCTGGTGAGGTCAATGGGTGTCTACACCTTC
TRBJ1-1 | TRBV19 | . | TRBD1 | CASTWDSMNTEAFF | TGTGCCAGTACCTGGGACAGCATGAACACTGAAGCTTTCTTT
TRBJ2-3 | TRBV9 | . | . | CASSPLVAATDTQYF | TGTGCCAGCAGCCCACTGGTGGCGGCCACAGATACGCAGTATTTT
TRBJ2-7 | TRBV10-2 | . | . | CASSKQEIYEQYF | TGCGCCAGCAGTAAACAGGAAATCTACGAGCAGTACTTC
TRBJ1-2 | TRBV10-3 | few | . | CAISESDSMGGYTF | TGTGCCATCAGTGAGTCGGACAGTATGGGCGGCTACACCTTC
TRBJ2-1 | TRBV7-9 | . | TRBD1 | CASSLDGTGGFEQFF | TGTGCCAGCAGCTTAGACGGGACAGGGGGCTTTGAGCAGTTCTTC
TRBJ2-5 | TRBV7-2 | . | . | CASSLFAVQETQYF | TGTGCCAGCAGCTTATTTGCGGTTCAAGAGACCCAGTACTTC
TRBJ2-1 | TRBV5-4 | . | TRBD1 | CASSFPGTEVNEQFF | TGTGCCAGCAGCTTTCCCGGGACAGAGGTCAATGAGCAGTTCTTC
TRBJ1-1 | TRBV6-5 | once | . | CASSYSWVEGNPEAFF | TGTGCCAGCAGTTACTCATGGGTTGAGGGCAACCCTGAAGCTTTCTTT
TRBJ1-1 | TRBV29-1 | . | TRBD1 | CSVEGQGLGEAFF | TGCAGCGTTGAAGGACAGGGTCTAGGTGAAGCTTTCTTT
TRBJ2-1 | TRBV6-5 | . | . | CASSYSWSSSYNEQFF | TGTGCCAGCAGTTACTCTTGGTCTAGCTCCTACAATGAGCAGTTCTTC